The present TCR beta chain was sequenced within a study of blood T cell repertoires in COVID-19. The CDR3 runs 17 residues. The V end lost 4 bases, the J end lost 0 bases, and 15 bases lay between the germline ends. Germline values: CDR1 LGHDT, CDR2 YNNKEL (reference sequence). Per the original data handling: For nucleated cells, counts were estimated from reference gene primer amplification. The protocol was immunoSEQ multiplex PCR, while the TCRdb copy is restricted to in-frame clones and leaves out a portion. Clonal size and the V and J genes are those of that table, whereas D and trimming came from the DNA. The sample gives about 180,000 clones, more than 75% of which show up once; roughly 14% is in the top ten. This clone has only a few counts.

The sequenced sample consisted of PBMCs or T cells enriched from blood (not recorded which). The clonotype was recovered from a man in his 60s who had been exposed to COVID-19. The rearrangement links TRBV3-1 (or the pseudogene TRBV3-2) to TRBJ1-4; D is perhaps TRBD1 (5 bases). The CDR3 DNA sequence: TGTGCCAGCAGCCCCTACAGGACGTCCGCAACTAATGAAAAACTGTTTTTT. Its protein is CASSPYRTSATNEKLFF.